Below are 9 T cell receptor beta chains sequenced from a single sample in a study of T cell responses to AZD1222 COVID-19 vaccine. TCRdb's table, derived via immunoSEQ multiplex PCR, lists solely in-frame clones and lacks some. The table has some 130,000 clones, around 90% seen once. The starting material was peripheral blood, obtained on day 0 of AZD1222 vaccination. The receptors originated from an adult in good health.

This chain uses TRBV7-8 with TRBJ1-1, with D maybe TRBD1 (6 bases). CDR1 is SGHVS and CDR2 is FQNEAQ in the germline V gene. The CDR3 extends over 13 amino acids. Trimming took 5 bases from V and 1 from J, leaving 8 bases between them. In DNA form, the CDR3 reads TGTGCCAGCAGCCCGGGACAGAACACTGAAGCTTTCTTT. It is translated as CASSPGQNTEAFF.

This clone was counted only a few times. This sequence joins TRBV30 and TRBJ1-2; 7 bases fit TRBD1. V lost 0 bases, J lost 1 base, and 8 bases stayed unmatched. CDR1 is GTSNPN, CDR2 SVGIG, per germline (reference sequence). This CDR3 spans 16 amino acids. The CDR3 nucleotides are TGTGCCTGGAGTGTATTCCGGACAGGCGGTAACTATGGCTACACCTTC. This codes for CAWSVFRTGGNYGYTF.

The CDR3 reads CASSQEGRVAYNEQFF. CDR3 DNA sequence: TGTGCCAGCAGCCAAGAGGGGCGGGTCGCCTACAATGAGCAGTTCTTC. The V gene is TRBV4-2, the J gene TRBJ2-1; D could derive from TRBD1 or TRBD2 (5 bases each). The germline V gene encodes CDR1 LGHNA and CDR2 YNFKEQ. CDR3 length: 16 residues. The V and J ends lost 0 bases and 2 bases respectively, with 11 bases between them.

This chain links TRBV4-1 with TRBJ1-1, with no clear D. The CDR3 consists of 14 residues. The V gene's germline CDR1 is MGHRA and CDR2 YSYEKL. The V end lost 1 base, the J end lost 4 bases, and 10 bases lay between the germline ends. The CDR3 nucleotides read TGCGCCAGCAGCCAAGTAAATACGTTCACTGAAGCTTTCTTT. Protein: CASSQVNTFTEAFF.

CDR3: CASSFAGGSYEQYF. As DNA, the CDR3 is TGTGCCAGCAGCTTTGCGGGGGGCTCCTACGAGCAGTACTTC. The rearrangement joins TRBV7-9 to TRBJ2-7, with TRBD2 matching over 8 bases. CDR3 length: 14 amino acids. Germline lookup yields CDR1 SEHNR and CDR2 FQNEAQ (reference sequence). V lost 3 bases and J lost 0; bases outside the gene matches: 1.

The gene calls are TRBV19 and TRBJ2-4, with TRBD2 matching over 11 bases. CDR1 LNHDA and CDR2 SQIVND come from the germline V gene (reference sequence). Trimming removed 5 bases from V and 5 bases from J; junction bases left unmatched: 8. This CDR3 contains 16 residues. The DNA of the CDR3 is TGTGCCAGTAGTGCCTACCGACTAGCGGGGCAAAACATTCAGTACTTC. This gives the protein CASSAYRLAGQNIQYF.

V is TRBV11-3 and J is TRBJ1-3, with no clear D. V was pared by 5 bases and J by 3 bases, with 8 bases between. Germline-derived CDR1 and CDR2 are SGHNT and YENEEA. This CDR3 has 13 residues. CDR3 sequence reads: CASSTGVGNTIYF. CDR3 DNA sequence: TGTGCCAGCAGCACCGGGGTTGGAAACACCATATATTTT.

The rearrangement links TRBV28 to TRBJ1-4; no definite D call. Trimming removed 8 bases from V and 7 bases from J, with 2 bases in between. From germline, CDR1 is MDHEN and CDR2 SYDVKM. The length of the CDR3 is 9 residues. The CDR3 DNA is TGTGCCAGCGGTGAAAAACTGTTTTTT. Translated, it gives CASGEKLFF.

The chain carries TRBV15 and TRBJ1-3; a possible D gene is TRBD1 (5 bases). V lost 4 bases and J 0 bases, leaving 10 bases between the germline ends. This CDR3 spans 15 amino acids. CDR1 and CDR2 from the germline V gene are LNHNV and YYDKDF (reference sequence). Here the CDR3 DNA reads TGTGCCACCAGCACCGGGACCGCCTCTGGAAACACCATATATTTT. This translates into CATSTGTASGNTIYF.